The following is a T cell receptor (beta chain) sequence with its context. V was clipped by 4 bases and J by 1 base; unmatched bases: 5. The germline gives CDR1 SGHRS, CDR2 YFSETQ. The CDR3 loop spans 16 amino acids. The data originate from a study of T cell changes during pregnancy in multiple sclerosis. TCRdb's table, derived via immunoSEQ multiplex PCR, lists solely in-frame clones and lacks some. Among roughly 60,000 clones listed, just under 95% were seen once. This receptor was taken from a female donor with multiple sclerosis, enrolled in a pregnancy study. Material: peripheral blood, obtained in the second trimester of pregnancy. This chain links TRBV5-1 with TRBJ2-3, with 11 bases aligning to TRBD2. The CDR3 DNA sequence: TGCGCCAGCAGCCCGGGGACTAGCGGAGGCACAGATACGCAGTATTTT. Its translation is CASSPGTSGGTDTQYF.